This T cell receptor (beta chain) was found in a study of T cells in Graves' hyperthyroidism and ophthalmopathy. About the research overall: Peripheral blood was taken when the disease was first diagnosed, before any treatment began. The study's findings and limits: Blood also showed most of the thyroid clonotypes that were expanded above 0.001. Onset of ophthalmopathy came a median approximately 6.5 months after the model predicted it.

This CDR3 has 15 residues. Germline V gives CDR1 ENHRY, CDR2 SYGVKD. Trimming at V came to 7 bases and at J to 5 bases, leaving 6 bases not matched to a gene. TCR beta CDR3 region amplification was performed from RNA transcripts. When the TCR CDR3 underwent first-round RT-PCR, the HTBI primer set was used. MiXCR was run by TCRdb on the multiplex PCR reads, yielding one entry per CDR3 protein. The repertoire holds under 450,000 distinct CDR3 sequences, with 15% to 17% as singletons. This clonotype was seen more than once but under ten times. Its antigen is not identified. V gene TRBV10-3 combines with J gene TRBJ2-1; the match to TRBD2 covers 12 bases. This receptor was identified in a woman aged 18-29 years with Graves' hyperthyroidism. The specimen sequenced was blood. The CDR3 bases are TGTGCCATCAACCCGACTAGCGGGAGAAACAATGAGCAGTTCTTC. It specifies CAINPTSGRNNEQFF.